The 6 T cell receptor beta chains below come from one sample, sequenced in a study of breast tumors, draining lymph nodes, adjacent tissues. TCRdb analysed the multiplex PCR reads with MiXCR anew, one entry per CDR3 protein. The data show roughly 23,000 distinct CDR3 sequences, roughly three fifths seen once. Sample: tumor-adjacent breast tissue. These receptors originate from a female donor with breast cancer. Some clones in this sample may be carry-over from other donors' samples.

This chain links TRBV2 with TRBJ2-2, with D tentatively TRBD1 or TRBD2 (5 bases each). V was shortened by 8 bases and J by 0 bases, with 10 bases between the two germline ends. Germline loops: CDR1 SNHLY, CDR2 FYNNEI. This CDR3 is 14 amino acids long. CDR3 region: CASWGTANTGELFF. Here the CDR3 DNA reads TGTGCCAGCTGGGGGACGGCGAACACCGGGGAGCTGTTTTTT.

The chain carries TRBV2 and TRBJ1-3, with D perhaps matching TRBD1 (5 bases). The ends were cut back, 9 bases at V and 0 bases at J, with 12 bases in the middle. Germline CDR1 and CDR2: SNHLY and FYNNEI. The CDR3 spans 14 residues. The CDR3 here is CARTRGDSGNTIYF. CDR3 nucleotide sequence: TGTGCCAGGACTAGGGGCGACTCTGGAAACACCATATATTTT.

The chain is built from TRBV20-1 and TRBJ2-7; 11 bases map to TRBD2. The CDR3 is made up of 14 amino acids. The V gene's germline CDR1 is DFQATT and CDR2 SNEGSKA (reference sequence). J gave up 4 bases and V 3 bases, and 5 bases lay outside the gene matches. The CDR3 reads CSARKGLAAYEQYF. For the CDR3, the DNA is TGCAGTGCTAGGAAGGGACTAGCGGCATACGAGCAGTACTTC.

This clonotype was recorded many times. This clone may be a read error of a much larger clone one base away. The chain is built from TRBV20-1 and TRBJ1-2, with D uncertain. In germline, CDR1 is DFQATT, CDR2 SNEGSKA (reference sequence). The CDR3 loop spans 15 amino acids. The germline V and J ends were trimmed by 5 bases and 4 bases, with 20 bases remaining between them. The chain's CDR3 is CSAPQDRGLTYGYTF. The DNA of the CDR3 is TGCAGTGCTCCCCAAGATCGGGGTTTAACCTATGGCTACACCTTC.

The CDR3 DNA is TGTGCCAGCAGCGTAGAGGTTAGCGGGGGGGGTACGCAGTATTTT. It codes for CASSVEVSGGGTQYF. This chain links TRBV9 with TRBJ2-3; 11 bases fit TRBD2. Per germline, CDR1 SGDLS and CDR2 YYNGEE. CDR3 size: 15 residues. V trimming: 0 bases; J trimming: 8 bases; junction bases outside the gene matches: 5.

The J gene is TRBJ1-5, the V gene TRBV28; 10 positions match TRBD1. Germline V gene data show CDR1 as MDHEN and CDR2 as SYDVKM. The J segment lost 6 bases and the V segment lost 2 bases, leaving 4 bases of the junction unmatched. This CDR3 has 15 amino acids. CDR3 protein: CASSLGTGEGQPQHF. CDR3 bases: TGTGCCAGCAGTTTAGGGACAGGGGAGGGTCAGCCCCAGCATTTT.